This T cell receptor beta chain originates from a study of blood T cell repertoires in COVID-19. In the study overall: COVID-19 samples, acute and convalescent, were from the United States, Italy and Spain. PBMCs, B-cell-depleted T cells, or T cells were the source of the cDNA or gDNA that made up the material.

TCRdb's table, derived via immunoSEQ multiplex PCR, lists solely in-frame clones and lacks some. The profile covers around 43,000 clones, with 70% to 90% appearing a single time and less than 7% taken by the ten largest. V lost 1 base, J lost 8 bases, and 6 bases stayed unmatched. The V gene's germline CDR1 is LGHNA and CDR2 YNFKEQ. This CDR3 region has 16 residues. The material sequenced was peripheral blood. The sequence came from a human donor in a cohort sampled during active COVID-19. The chain links TRBV4-2 to TRBJ2-1; 12 nucleotides line up with TRBD2. CDR3 nucleotide sequence: TGTGCCAGCAGCCAAGTACTAGCGGGAGGCCTCGATGAGCAGTTCTTC. This codes for CASSQVLAGGLDEQFF.